This T cell receptor beta chain was identified in a study of blood T cell repertoires in COVID-19. Study-level information: Samples representing acute and convalescent COVID-19 were sourced from the United States, Italy and Spain. Sources were T cells, B-cell-depleted T cells, or PBMCs; the material itself was cDNA or gDNA.

V dropped 6 bases and J dropped 7; count of bases not matched to a gene: 13. Germline V gene data show CDR1 as LNHDA and CDR2 as SQIVND (reference sequence). The CDR3 consists of 16 residues. Per the study methods: Amplifying reference gene primers gave estimates of nucleated cell counts. Using immunoSEQ multiplex PCR, the repertoire was profiled, and TCRdb retains in-frame clones only, with some absent. Clone size and V and J calls were adopted from that table, with D and trimming inferred from the DNA. This repertoire shows about 60,000 clones, 87% found once; its top ten account for over 9.5%. This clonotype originated in a human donor with acute or convalescent COVID-19. The donor label of this sample is uncertain. The specimen was peripheral blood. V and J are TRBV19 and TRBJ1-2; 11 bases are a match to TRBD1. CDR3 in DNA: TGTGCCAGTAGGGCGGACAGGGGGCCAAAAATCGGTGGCTACACCTTC. Its protein is CASRADRGPKIGGYTF.